This T cell receptor (beta chain) was documented in a study of identical twins. Study-level points and caveats: Clonotypes of the beta chain that were abundant in cord blood carried fewer insertions (memory repertoires showed none). Where out-of-frame alpha sequences were twin-shared, they showed excess low generation probability.

This clonotype was detected many times. The antigen remains undetermined. Among all donors, each was a healthy Caucasian. This CDR3 is built from 15 residues. J gave up 3 bases and V 2 bases, and 4 bases lay outside the gene matches. Template switching, a step in the protocol, added a universal primer site, and cDNA carried unique molecular identifiers. A single record per CDR3 protein comes from TCRdb applying MiXCR to the 5' RACE reads. The sample consists of under 300,000 distinct CDR3 sequences, over 12% of them appearing once. Sequencing was done on a sample of memory (CD45RO+) T cells sorted from blood. The chain carries TRBV12-3 or TRBV12-4 and TRBJ1-2, with 9 positions matching TRBD1. The receptor's source is a woman between 18 and 29 years old in good health. Written as DNA, the CDR3 is TGTGCCAGCAGTTTAAAGGGACAGGGCTACTATGGCTACACCTTC. Protein product: CASSLKGQGYYGYTF.